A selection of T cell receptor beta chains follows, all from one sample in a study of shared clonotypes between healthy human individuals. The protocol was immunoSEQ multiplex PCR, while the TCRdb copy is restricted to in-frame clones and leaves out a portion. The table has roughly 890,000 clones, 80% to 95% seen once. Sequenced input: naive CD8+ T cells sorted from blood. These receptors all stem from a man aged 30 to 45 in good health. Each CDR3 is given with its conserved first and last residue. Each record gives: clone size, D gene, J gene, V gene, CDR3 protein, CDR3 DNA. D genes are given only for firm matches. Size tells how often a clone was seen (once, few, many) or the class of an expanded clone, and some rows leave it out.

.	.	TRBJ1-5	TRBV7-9	CASSERSNQPQHF	TGTGCCAGCAGCGAGCGAAGCAATCAGCCCCAGCATTTT
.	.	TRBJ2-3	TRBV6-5	CASSYISGSADTQYF	TGTGCCAGCAGTTATATATCCGGGAGTGCCGATACGCAGTATTTT
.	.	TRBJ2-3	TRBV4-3	CASSQDLGPLILTDTQYF	TGCGCCAGCAGCCAAGATCTGGGTCCTTTGATTCTCACAGATACGCAGTATTTT
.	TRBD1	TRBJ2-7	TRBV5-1	CASSSPGQGAYEQYF	TGCGCCAGCAGTTCCCCGGGACAGGGGGCCTACGAGCAGTACTTC
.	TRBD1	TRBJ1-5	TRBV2	CASSGTPGQGTQNQPQHF	TGTGCCAGCAGTGGAACCCCGGGACAGGGAACCCAAAATCAGCCCCAGCATTTT
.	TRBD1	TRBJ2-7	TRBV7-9	CASSTRDRGHEQYF	TGTGCCAGCAGCACTAGGGACAGAGGCCACGAGCAGTACTTC
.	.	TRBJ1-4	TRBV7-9	CASSSIRGTNEKLFF	TGTGCCAGCAGCTCGATCAGGGGTACTAATGAAAAACTGTTTTTT
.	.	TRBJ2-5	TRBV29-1	CSVVRWKEEETQYF	TGCAGCGTTGTTCGATGGAAGGAGGAAGAGACCCAGTACTTC
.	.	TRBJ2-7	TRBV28	CASSPQPIAYEQYF	TGTGCCAGCAGTCCCCAACCGATTGCCTACGAGCAGTACTTC
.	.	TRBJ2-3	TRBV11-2	CASSFPAVYTDTQYF	TGTGCCAGCAGCTTTCCGGCGGTCTACACAGATACGCAGTATTTT
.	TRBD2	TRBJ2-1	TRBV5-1	CASSSGTGTSGRGLGHEQFF	TGCGCCAGCAGCTCGGGAACTGGGACTAGCGGGAGGGGACTGGGCCATGAGCAGTTCTTC
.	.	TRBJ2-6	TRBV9	CASSVDRAPDVLTF	TGTGCCAGCAGCGTAGACAGGGCCCCCGACGTCCTGACTTTC
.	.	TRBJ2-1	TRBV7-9	CASSFAGTELRGEQFF	TGTGCCAGCAGCTTCGCCGGGACCGAACTCCGGGGTGAGCAGTTCTTC
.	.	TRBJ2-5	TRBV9	CASSVGTHMLGETQYF	TGTGCCAGCAGCGTAGGGACGCACATGCTCGGAGAGACCCAGTACTTC
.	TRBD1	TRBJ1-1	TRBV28	CASSPLRTGHTEAFF	TGTGCCAGCAGCCCCCTTAGGACAGGGCACACTGAAGCTTTCTTT
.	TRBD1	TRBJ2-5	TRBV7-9	CASSSDRDETQYF	TGTGCCAGCAGCTCAGACAGGGATGAGACCCAGTACTTC
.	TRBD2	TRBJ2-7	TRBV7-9	CASSLALAGEGYEQYF	TGTGCCAGCAGCTTAGCCCTAGCGGGAGAAGGCTACGAGCAGTACTTC
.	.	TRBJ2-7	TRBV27	CASSLGIGGSYEQYF	TGTGCCAGCAGCTTAGGAATTGGGGGCTCCTACGAGCAGTACTTC
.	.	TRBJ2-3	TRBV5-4	CASRLGSTDTQYF	TGTGCCAGCAGGTTAGGTAGCACAGATACGCAGTATTTT
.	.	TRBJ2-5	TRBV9	CASSVGGSPQETQYF	TGTGCCAGCAGCGTAGGGGGGAGCCCCCAAGAGACCCAGTACTTC
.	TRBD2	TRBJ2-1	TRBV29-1	CSVKRGSSYNEQFF	TGCAGCGTTAAGCGGGGGAGCTCCTACAATGAGCAGTTCTTC
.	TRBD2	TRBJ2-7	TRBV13	CASSLNPLAGGYEQYF	TGTGCCAGCAGCCTCAACCCTTTAGCGGGAGGGTACGAGCAGTACTTC
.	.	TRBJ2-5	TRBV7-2	CASSLDSVGQETQYF	TGTGCCAGCAGCCTTGATAGCGTAGGCCAAGAGACCCAGTACTTC
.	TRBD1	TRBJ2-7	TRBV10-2	CASTVPGQAEQYF	TGCGCCAGCACCGTTCCGGGACAGGCCGAGCAGTACTTC
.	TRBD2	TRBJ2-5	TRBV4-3	CASSPSSGRAGETQYF	TGCGCCAGCAGCCCATCAAGCGGGAGGGCCGGGGAGACCCAGTACTTC
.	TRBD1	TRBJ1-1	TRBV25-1	CASRTGTATEAFF	TGTGCCAGCAGGACAGGGACGGCCACTGAAGCTTTCTTT
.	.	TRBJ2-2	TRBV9	CASSVDGTGELFF	TGTGCCAGCAGCGTAGACGGGACCGGGGAGCTGTTTTTT
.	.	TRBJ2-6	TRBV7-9	CASSQTPGVGANVLTF	TGTGCCAGCAGTCAAACCCCGGGGGTTGGGGCCAACGTCCTGACTTTC
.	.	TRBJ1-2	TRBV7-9	CASSPAAEVRGLGGYTF	TGTGCCAGCAGCCCCGCAGCCGAAGTACGGGGCTTGGGTGGCTACACCTTC
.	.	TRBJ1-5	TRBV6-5	CASSKGSNQPQHF	TGTGCCAGCAGTAAAGGTAGCAATCAGCCCCAGCATTTT
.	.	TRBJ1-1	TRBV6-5	CASIAGQPNTEAFF	TGTGCCAGCATTGCAGGACAGCCGAACACTGAAGCTTTCTTT
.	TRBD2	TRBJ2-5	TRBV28	CASSFPVLAGEQETQYF	TGTGCCAGCAGTTTCCCCGTACTAGCGGGAGAGCAAGAGACCCAGTACTTC
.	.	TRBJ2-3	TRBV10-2	CASREGGSWGTDTQYF	TGCGCCAGCAGGGAAGGAGGGTCCTGGGGGACAGATACGCAGTATTTT
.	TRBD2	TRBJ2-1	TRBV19	CASSIPLAGNNEQFF	TGTGCCAGTAGTATACCACTAGCGGGTAACAATGAGCAGTTCTTC
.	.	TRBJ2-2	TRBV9	CASGGQNTGELFF	TGTGCCAGCGGAGGACAGAACACCGGGGAGCTGTTTTTT
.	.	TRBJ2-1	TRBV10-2	CASGISSYNEQFF	TGCGCCAGCGGGATCAGCTCCTACAATGAGCAGTTCTTC
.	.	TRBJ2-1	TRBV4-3	CASSQDRGSYNEQFF	TGCGCCAGCAGCCAAGACCGGGGGTCCTACAATGAGCAGTTCTTC
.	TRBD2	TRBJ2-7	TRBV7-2	CASSFSSGSSYYEQYF	TGTGCCAGCAGCTTTTCCAGCGGGAGTTCTTACTACGAGCAGTACTTC
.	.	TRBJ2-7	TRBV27	CASSTSWGDYEQYF	TGTGCCAGCAGCACCAGCTGGGGGGACTACGAGCAGTACTTC
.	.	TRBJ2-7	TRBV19	CASSISAWTEDYEQYF	TGTGCCAGTAGTATTTCAGCCTGGACGGAGGACTACGAGCAGTACTTC
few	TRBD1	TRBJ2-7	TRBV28	CASSQTGAVSYEQYF	TGTGCCAGCAGCCAAACAGGGGCGGTCTCCTACGAGCAGTACTTC
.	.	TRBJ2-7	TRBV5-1	CASSSMSFRGEQYF	TGCGCCAGCAGCTCGATGTCCTTCAGGGGTGAGCAGTACTTC
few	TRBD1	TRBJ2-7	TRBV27	CASNPVGQDSYEQYF	TGTGCCAGCAACCCGGTGGGACAGGACTCCTACGAGCAGTACTTC
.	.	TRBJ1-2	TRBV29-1	CSVEDRLRGYTF	TGCAGCGTTGAAGATCGGTTGAGGGGCTACACCTTC
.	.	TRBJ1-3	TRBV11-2	CASSFWSPLGLSGNTIYF	TGTGCCAGCAGCTTTTGGAGCCCGTTAGGGTTGTCTGGAAACACCATATATTTT
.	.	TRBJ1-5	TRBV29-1	CSVEDDDQPQHF	TGCAGCGTTGAAGATGATGATCAGCCCCAGCATTTT
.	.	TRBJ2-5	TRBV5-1	CARVGGSETQYF	TGCGCCAGAGTAGGAGGATCAGAGACCCAGTACTTC
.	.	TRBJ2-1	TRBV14	CASSQGPGGEQFF	TGTGCCAGCAGCCAAGGCCCTGGAGGGGAGCAGTTCTTC
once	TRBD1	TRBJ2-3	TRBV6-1	CASSGVWTGHSDTQYF	TGTGCCAGCAGTGGGGTTTGGACAGGGCATTCGGATACGCAGTATTTT
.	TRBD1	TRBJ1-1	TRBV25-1	CASRDDRGNSEAFF	TGTGCCAGCAGAGACGACAGGGGGAACTCTGAAGCTTTCTTT
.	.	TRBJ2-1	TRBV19	CASSIDGINEQFF	TGTGCCAGTAGTATAGACGGCATCAATGAGCAGTTCTTC
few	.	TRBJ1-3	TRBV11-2	CASAGGAGNTIYF	TGTGCCAGTGCCGGGGGTGCTGGAAACACCATATATTTT
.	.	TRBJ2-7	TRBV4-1	CASSQGTSEFYEQYF	TGCGCCAGCAGCCAAGGGACTTCTGAATTCTACGAGCAGTACTTC
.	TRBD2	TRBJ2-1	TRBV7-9	CASSANEGLVLGPYNEQFF	TGTGCCAGCAGCGCCAATGAGGGACTAGTTTTGGGCCCCTACAATGAGCAGTTCTTC
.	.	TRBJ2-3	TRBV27	CASSLGDSASTDTQYF	TGTGCCAGCAGCCTTGGTGACAGCGCGAGCACAGATACGCAGTATTTT